Listed below are T cell receptor beta chains from one sample, sequenced in a study of T cell repertoires in cytomegalovirus infection. TCRdb itself ran the reads through MiXCR, one entry per CDR3 protein. In the table there are nearly 650,000 distinct CDR3 sequences, 20% to 30% of which are singletons. What was sequenced was CD8+ T cells from PBMCs. The receptors come from a human donor in good health (CMV status not recorded). Some clones in this sample may be carry-over from other donors' samples. The CDR3 runs from the conserved cysteine through the conserved F or W. The D gene is left open where the match is weak. A clone size is listed for some rows: how often the clone was seen (once, few, many), or a class if it is expanded.

D,J,size,V,CDR3,DNA
TRBD2,TRBJ2-3,NA,TRBV2,CARTGGGTDTQYF,TGTGCCAGGACGGGAGGGGGCACAGATACGCAGTATTTT
TRBD2,TRBJ2-2,NA,TRBV9,CASSAIILAGANTGELFF,TGTGCCAGCAGCGCAATCATCCTAGCGGGGGCTAACACCGGGGAGCTGTTTTTT
NA,TRBJ1-6,many,TRBV12-3/TRBV12-4,CASSLSRDRGSPLHF,TGTGCCAGCAGTTTGTCCCGGGACCGCGGTTCACCCCTCCACTTT
NA,TRBJ1-5,few,TRBV4-1,CASSHREGSNQPQHF,TGCGCCAGCAGCCACAGAGAAGGGAGCAATCAGCCCCAGCATTTT
NA,TRBJ1-3,NA,TRBV28,CASSGLTRDTGNTIYF,TGTGCCAGCAGCGGGCTAACCAGGGACACCGGAAACACCATATATTTT
TRBD1,TRBJ1-1,NA,TRBV6-2/TRBV6-3,CASSYATGGNTEAFF,TGTGCCAGCAGTTACGCGACAGGGGGGAACACTGAAGCTTTCTTT
TRBD2,TRBJ2-2,few,TRBV7-6,CASSLPGTRRTGELFF,TGTGCCAGCAGCTTGCCCGGGACTAGGAGAACCGGGGAGCTGTTTTTT
NA,TRBJ2-3,NA,TRBV4-1,CASSQEGRGSTDTQYF,TGCGCCAGCAGCCAAGAAGGCAGGGGTAGCACAGATACGCAGTATTTT
NA,TRBJ2-1,NA,TRBV14,CASSHPAGAPYNEQFF,TGTGCCAGCAGCCATCCCGCGGGGGCCCCTTACAATGAGCAGTTCTTC
TRBD2,TRBJ2-1,many,TRBV7-2,CASSQAVAGVYNEQFF,TGTGCCAGCAGCCAGGCGGTAGCGGGGGTCTACAATGAGCAGTTCTTC
TRBD1,TRBJ1-1,NA,TRBV19,CASRRGQGAVTEAFF,TGTGCCAGTAGACGGGGGCAGGGGGCTGTCACTGAAGCTTTCTTT
NA,TRBJ1-3,NA,TRBV20-1,CSGLGGNTIYF,TGCAGTGGCCTAGGGGGAAACACCATATATTTT
TRBD1,TRBJ1-4,NA,TRBV7-9,CVSNGWDRDEKLFF,TGTGTCAGCAACGGATGGGACAGGGATGAAAAACTGTTTTTT
NA,TRBJ2-1,NA,TRBV13,CASSLGRGYEQFF,TGTGCCAGCAGCTTAGGCCGAGGCTATGAGCAGTTCTTC
NA,TRBJ1-1,many,TRBV7-6,CASSPRGQVNTEAFF,TGTGCCAGCAGCCCCCGGGGACAAGTGAACACTGAAGCTTTCTTT
NA,TRBJ1-1,many,TRBV7-3,CASGEGTYTEAFF,TGTGCCAGTGGCGAAGGTACATACACTGAAGCTTTCTTT
NA,TRBJ1-6,few,TRBV2,CASSDPLGGSSYNSPLHF,TGTGCCAGCAGTGATCCATTGGGGGGGAGCTCCTATAATTCACCCCTCCACTTT
NA,TRBJ1-1,many,TRBV7-2,CASSFRGFTEAFF,TGTGCCAGCAGCTTCAGGGGATTCACTGAAGCTTTCTTT
NA,TRBJ2-2,few,TRBV29-1,CSVGVSGANTGELFF,TGCAGCGTTGGGGTTAGCGGTGCGAACACCGGGGAGCTGTTTTTT
TRBD2,TRBJ2-5,few,TRBV4-2,CASSHLAGTDQKTQYF,TGTGCCAGCAGCCACCTAGCGGGGACCGACCAAAAGACCCAGTACTTC
NA,TRBJ2-5,few,TRBV6-2/TRBV6-3,CASSALRVQETQYF,TGTGCCAGCAGTGCCCTCCGCGTCCAAGAGACCCAGTACTTC
NA,TRBJ2-5,NA,TRBV28,CASSSLRRGETQYF,TGTGCCAGCAGCAGTCTTAGGCGGGGTGAGACCCAGTACTTC
NA,TRBJ1-2,many,TRBV7-9,CASSPPSVGVSYGYTF,TGTGCCAGCAGCCCCCCCTCGGTGGGAGTCAGTTACGGCTACACCTTC
NA,TRBJ1-2,NA,TRBV20-1,CSARDPETGSGYTF,TGCAGTGCTAGAGACCCGGAAACTGGGAGTGGCTACACCTTC
NA,TRBJ2-4,NA,TRBV7-8,CASSLREAKNIQYF,TGTGCCAGCAGCTTACGGGAGGCCAAAAACATTCAGTACTTC
NA,TRBJ2-5,NA,TRBV7-9,CASSLVGQGKETQYF,TGTGCCAGCAGCTTAGTCGGGCAGGGCAAAGAGACCCAGTACTTC
NA,TRBJ1-3,NA,TRBV4-2,CASSQDRRGSGNTIYF,TGTGCCAGCAGCCAAGATAGGAGGGGCTCTGGAAACACCATATATTTT
TRBD2,TRBJ2-2,NA,TRBV29-1,CSGTRGTGELFF,TGCAGCGGGACTAGGGGCACCGGGGAGCTGTTTTTT
TRBD1,TRBJ2-7,NA,TRBV29-1,CSVEGDGEGDRAYEQYF,TGCAGCGTTGAAGGGGACGGAGAAGGGGACAGGGCGTACGAGCAGTACTTC
TRBD1,TRBJ1-2,NA,TRBV7-9,CASSSGQGASYTF,TGTGCCAGCAGCTCCGGACAGGGGGCCTCCTACACCTTC
TRBD1,TRBJ2-3,many,TRBV7-8,CASSPSGTGRTDTQYF,TGTGCCAGCAGCCCCTCCGGGACAGGGCGCACAGATACGCAGTATTTT
TRBD1,TRBJ1-2,NA,TRBV5-1,CASSLEGQGDWSYGYTF,TGCGCCAGCAGCTTGGAAGGACAGGGCGATTGGTCCTATGGCTACACCTTC
NA,TRBJ1-2,few,TRBV6-2/TRBV6-3,CASIQSLRRNYGYTF,TGTGCCAGCATTCAATCCCTCAGACGTAACTATGGCTACACCTTC
TRBD2,TRBJ2-1,many,TRBV7-9,CASSLPFLAGTYNEQFF,TGTGCCAGCAGTCTACCATTCCTAGCGGGGACATACAATGAGCAGTTCTTC
TRBD1,TRBJ2-1,few,TRBV20-1,CSARDLGTGRRPKTSSYNEQFF,TGCAGTGCTAGAGACCTGGGGACAGGGCGGAGGCCTAAAACCAGCTCCTACAATGAGCAGTTCTTC
NA,TRBJ2-6,few,TRBV28,CASSLRGVGANVLTF,TGTGCCAGCAGTTTAAGGGGGGTGGGGGCCAACGTCCTGACTTTC
NA,TRBJ2-1,few,TRBV7-9,CASRTGNYNEQFF,TGTGCCAGCAGAACCGGGAATTACAATGAGCAGTTCTTC
NA,TRBJ1-4,once,TRBV7-9,CPSSLGGNEKLFF,TGTCCCAGCAGCTTAGGGGGTAATGAAAAACTGTTTTTT
NA,TRBJ2-1,few,TRBV14,CASSILGSDEQFF,TGTGCCAGCAGCATACTTGGCAGCGATGAGCAGTTCTTC
NA,TRBJ2-7,few,TRBV27,CASSSPDNPYEQYF,TGTGCCAGCAGTTCCCCGGACAACCCCTACGAGCAGTACTTC
NA,TRBJ1-5,NA,TRBV10-3,CAISDRQVGGNQPQHF,TGTGCCATCAGTGACAGACAGGTTGGCGGCAATCAGCCCCAGCATTTT
TRBD2,TRBJ2-3,many,TRBV7-2,CASSLPSGRESTDTQYF,TGTGCCAGCAGCTTGCCCTCGGGGCGGGAGTCCACAGATACGCAGTATTTT
TRBD1,TRBJ1-1,many,TRBV7-9,CASSLGYGTERLYTEAFF,TGTGCCAGCAGCTTAGGATATGGGACAGAAAGATTGTACACTGAAGCTTTCTTT
TRBD1,TRBJ1-2,few,TRBV7-9,CASSRRQRDSTIYGYTF,TGTGCCAGCAGCCGAAGACAGAGGGACAGCACCATCTATGGCTACACCTTC
TRBD1,TRBJ2-1,NA,TRBV5-6,CASSFRQGPPYNEQFF,TGTGCCAGCAGCTTCCGACAGGGACCCCCCTACAATGAGCAGTTCTTC
NA,TRBJ1-4,many,TRBV27,CASSRRSAPDATNEKLFF,TGTGCCAGCAGTCGGAGGTCAGCGCCCGACGCAACTAATGAAAAACTGTTTTTT
NA,TRBJ2-7,few,TRBV10-3,CAISEMGSYEQYF,TGTGCCATCAGTGAAATGGGATCCTACGAGCAGTACTTC
TRBD2,TRBJ2-3,many,TRBV11-2,CASSSPGTSGDTDTQYF,TGTGCCAGCAGCTCACCCGGGACTAGCGGTGACACAGATACGCAGTATTTT